Sequencing of this TCR beta chain was carried out in a study of regulatory T cells in long-lasting Graves disease. Building of the TCR beta libraries involved iRepertoire HTBI primers and Arm-PCR of CDR3 regions. TCRdb fed the multiplex PCR reads into MiXCR, producing one record per CDR3 protein. The top ten hold 20% to 25% of the sample, which has roughly 440,000 distinct CDR3 sequences, roughly 17% seen once. At least ten counts were recorded for this clonotype. The CDR3 runs to 11 residues. The germline V and J ends were trimmed by 7 bases and 2 bases, with 4 bases remaining between them. This sample's time point: newly diagnosed GD, antithyroid drugs for less than 3 months. Making the TCR library involved RNA that had been extracted from PBMCs. Staff took about 10 milliliters of peripheral blood and put it into EDTA tubes. The sample was also reused in another study, on T cells in Graves' hyperthyroidism and ophthalmopathy.

This TCR derives from a woman in her late teens or twenties with Graves disease. Sequences were derived from peripheral blood mononuclear cells (PBMCs), sampled at new diagnosis, from a patient treated with antithyroid drugs. The rearrangement joins TRBV12-3 or TRBV12-4 to TRBJ2-3; D call uncertain. The CDR3 region has the DNA TGTGCCAGCACCATCACAGATACGCAGTATTTT. Protein sequence: CASTITDTQYF.